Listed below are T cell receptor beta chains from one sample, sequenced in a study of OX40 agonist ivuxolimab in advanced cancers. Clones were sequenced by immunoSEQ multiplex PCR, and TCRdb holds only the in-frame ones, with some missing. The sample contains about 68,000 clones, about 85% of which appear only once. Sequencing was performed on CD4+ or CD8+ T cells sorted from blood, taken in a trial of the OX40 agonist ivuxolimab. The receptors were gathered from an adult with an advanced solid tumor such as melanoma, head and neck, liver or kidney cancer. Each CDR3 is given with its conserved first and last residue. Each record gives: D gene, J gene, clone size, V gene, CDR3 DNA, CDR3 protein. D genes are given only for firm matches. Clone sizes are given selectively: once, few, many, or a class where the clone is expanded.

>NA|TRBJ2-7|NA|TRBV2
TGTGCCAGCACTAGGTTCCTCTACGAGCAGTACTTC
CASTRFLYEQYF
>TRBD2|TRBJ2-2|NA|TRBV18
TGTGCCAGCTCACCATCGGCTAGCGGGGCGACTACCGGGGAGCTGTTTTTT
CASSPSASGATTGELFF
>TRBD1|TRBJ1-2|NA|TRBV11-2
TGTGCCAGCAGCGGATGGGACAGGGGATTTAACTATGGCTACACCTTC
CASSGWDRGFNYGYTF
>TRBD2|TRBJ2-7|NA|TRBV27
TGTGCCAGCAGTTTGGGACTAGTCCCCTACGAGCAGTACTTC
CASSLGLVPYEQYF
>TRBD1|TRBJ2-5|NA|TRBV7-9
TGTGCCAGCAGCAGAAGCGGACAGGGTGGGTGGGGAGAGACCCAGTACTTC
CASSRSGQGGWGETQYF
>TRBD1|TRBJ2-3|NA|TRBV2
TGTGCCAGCAGCCTGGACAGGGGGCCCTCAGATACGCAGTATTTT
CASSLDRGPSDTQYF
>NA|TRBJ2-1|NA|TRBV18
TGTGCCAGCTCACCCGAGGGCTATGAGCAGTTCTTC
CASSPEGYEQFF
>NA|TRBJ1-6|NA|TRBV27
TGTGCCAGCAGTTTTGGACCGGCCTTTTCACCCCTCCACTTT
CASSFGPAFSPLHF
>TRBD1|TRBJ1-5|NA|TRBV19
TGTGCCAGTAGTACTGGGACAGGGGGGGGTCAGCCCCAGCATTTT
CASSTGTGGGQPQHF
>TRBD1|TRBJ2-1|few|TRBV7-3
TGTGCCAGCAGCGTAGGGGGACAGGCGTACAATGAGCAGTTCTTC
CASSVGGQAYNEQFF
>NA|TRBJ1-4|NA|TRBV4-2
TGTGCCAGCAGCCTCGGCGGGGAAGGGGAAAAACTGTTTTTT
CASSLGGEGEKLFF
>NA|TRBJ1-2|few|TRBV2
TGTGCCAGCAGTGGGACAGCTAACTATGGCTACACCTTC
CASSGTANYGYTF
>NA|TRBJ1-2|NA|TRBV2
TGTGCCAGCAGTGAAGCGGAAGGCTATGGCTACACCTTC
CASSEAEGYGYTF
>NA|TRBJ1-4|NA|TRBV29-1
TGCAGCGTTGGGCCGAGTACTGCAAGGAATGAAAAACTGTTTTTT
CSVGPSTARNEKLFF
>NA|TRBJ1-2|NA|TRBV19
TGTGCCAGTAGCCGGTACAGGGAAGGCTATGGCTACACCTTC
CASSRYREGYGYTF
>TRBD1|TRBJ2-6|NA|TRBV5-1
TGCGCCAGCAGCTTGGCCGGGACAGGGGACGGGGCCAACGTCCTGACTTTC
CASSLAGTGDGANVLTF
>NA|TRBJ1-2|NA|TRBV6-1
TGTGCCAGCAGTGTTCTCCGGACAGCCCACGTAGACTATGGCTACACCTTC
CASSVLRTAHVDYGYTF
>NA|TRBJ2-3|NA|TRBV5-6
TGTGCCAGCAGCTCGAATGTGGGGGCCCTCCTGGATACGCAGTATTTT
CASSSNVGALLDTQYF
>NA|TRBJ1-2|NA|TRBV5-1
TGCGCCAGCAGCACGTTACCGGGAGACCTGAATGGCTACACCTTC
CASSTLPGDLNGYTF
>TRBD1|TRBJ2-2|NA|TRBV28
TGTGCCAGCAGTTTCCCGAGGACAGGGAGAGTCGGGGAGCTGTTTTTT
CASSFPRTGRVGELFF
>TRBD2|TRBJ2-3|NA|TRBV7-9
TGTGCCAGCAGCTCCAGATTAGCGGGGGGCACAGATACGCAGTATTTT
CASSSRLAGGTDTQYF
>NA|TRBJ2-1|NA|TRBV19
TGTGCCAGTAGTATAGATATCAGTAGTTACAATGAGCAGTTCTTC
CASSIDISSYNEQFF
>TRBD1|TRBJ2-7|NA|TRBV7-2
TGTGCCAGCAGGCCAGGGGGCGCGGGGACCTACGAGCAGTACTTC
CASRPGGAGTYEQYF
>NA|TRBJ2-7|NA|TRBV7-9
TGTGCCAGCACCCTACGGGGGCAGGGAGGAAGCGAGCAGTACTTC
CASTLRGQGGSEQYF
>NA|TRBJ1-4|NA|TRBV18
TGTGCCAGCTCACTGGGACGGGATGAAAAACTGTTTTTT
CASSLGRDEKLFF
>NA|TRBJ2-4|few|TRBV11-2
TGTGCCAGCAGCTCGGGACAAGGTTTAGCCAAAAACATTCAGTACTTC
CASSSGQGLAKNIQYF
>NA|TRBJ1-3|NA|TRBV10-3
TGTGCCATCAGCCCCGGGACCCTCTCTGGAAACACCATATATTTT
CAISPGTLSGNTIYF
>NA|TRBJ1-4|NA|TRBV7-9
TGTGCCAGCAGCTCTGATAACAGGGAAGGTGAAAAACTGTTTTTT
CASSSDNREGEKLFF
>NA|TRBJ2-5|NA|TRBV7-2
TGTGCCAGCAGCTTTCAGAGTGAAGAGACCCAGTACTTC
CASSFQSEETQYF
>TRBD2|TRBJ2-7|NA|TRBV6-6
TGTGCCAGCAGTTATGGGCTAGCGGGGGGCTACGAGCAGTACTTC
CASSYGLAGGYEQYF
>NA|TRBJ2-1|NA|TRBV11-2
TGTGCCAGCAGCTTAGGACGGAACAATGAGCAGTTCTTC
CASSLGRNNEQFF
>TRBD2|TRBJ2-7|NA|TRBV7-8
TGTGCCAGCAGCTTAGGGGGAGGGGACGAGCAGTACTTC
CASSLGGGDEQYF
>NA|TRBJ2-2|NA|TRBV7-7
TGTGCCAGCTTGGCCTCCCACACCGGGGAGCTGTTTTTT
CASLASHTGELFF
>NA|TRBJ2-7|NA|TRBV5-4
TGCGCCAGCAGCCCAGGGCCGGGACAAAACGATGAGCAGTACTTC
CASSPGPGQNDEQYF
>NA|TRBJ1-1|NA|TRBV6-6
TGTGCCAGCACTCGGACGGGCCGAGCCACTGAAGCTTTCTTT
CASTRTGRATEAFF
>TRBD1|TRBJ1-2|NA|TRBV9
TGTGCCAGCACCCGGGCTGGCCAGGGGGCGCGCTATGGCTACACCTTC
CASTRAGQGARYGYTF
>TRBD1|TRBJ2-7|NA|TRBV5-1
TGCGCCAGCAGCTTAGGGGGCACCTACGAGCAGTACTTC
CASSLGGTYEQYF
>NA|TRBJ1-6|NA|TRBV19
TGTGCCAGTAGGTCCAGGGGAAGATTAAATTCACCCCTCCACTTT
CASRSRGRLNSPLHF
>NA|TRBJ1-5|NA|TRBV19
TGTGCCAGTAGTATTTTAGGGGTCGGCAATCAGCCCCAGCATTTT
CASSILGVGNQPQHF